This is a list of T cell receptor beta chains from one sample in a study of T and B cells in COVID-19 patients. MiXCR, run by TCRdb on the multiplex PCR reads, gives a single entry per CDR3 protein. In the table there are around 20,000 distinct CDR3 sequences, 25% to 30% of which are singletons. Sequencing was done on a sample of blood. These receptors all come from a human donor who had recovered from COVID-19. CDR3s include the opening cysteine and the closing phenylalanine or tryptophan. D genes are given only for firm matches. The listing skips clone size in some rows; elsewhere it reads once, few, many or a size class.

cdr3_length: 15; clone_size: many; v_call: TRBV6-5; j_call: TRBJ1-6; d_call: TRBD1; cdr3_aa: CASSPFGQGNSPLHF; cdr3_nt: TGTGCCAGCAGTCCTTTCGGACAGGGTAATTCACCCCTCCACTTT
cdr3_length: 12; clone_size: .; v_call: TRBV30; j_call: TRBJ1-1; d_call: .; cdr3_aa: CAWSDTGTSAFF; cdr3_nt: TGTGCCTGGAGTGACACCGGGACAAGTGCTTTCTTT
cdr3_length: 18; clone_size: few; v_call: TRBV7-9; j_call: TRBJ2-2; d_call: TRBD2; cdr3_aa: CASSIQPGLAGVTGELFF; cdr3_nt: TGTGCCAGCAGCATCCAACCCGGACTAGCGGGAGTAACCGGGGAGCTGTTTTTT
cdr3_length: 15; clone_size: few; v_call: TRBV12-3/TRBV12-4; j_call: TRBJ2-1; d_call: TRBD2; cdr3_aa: CASRPGLASYNEQFF; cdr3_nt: TGTGCCAGCAGGCCGGGACTAGCATCCTACAATGAGCAGTTCTTC
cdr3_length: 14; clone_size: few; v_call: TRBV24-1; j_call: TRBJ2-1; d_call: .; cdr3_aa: CATSDLGLPNEQFF; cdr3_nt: TGTGCCACCAGTGACCTGGGACTGCCAAATGAGCAGTTCTTC
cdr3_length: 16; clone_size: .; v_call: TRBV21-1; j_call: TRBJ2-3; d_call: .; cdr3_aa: CASSKVRDRRLDTQYF; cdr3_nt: TGTGCCAGCAGCAAAGTCCGCGACCGCAGGCTAGATACGCAGTATTTT
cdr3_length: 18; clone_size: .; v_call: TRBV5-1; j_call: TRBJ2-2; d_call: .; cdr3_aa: CASSSQPQRLSNTGELFF; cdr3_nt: TGCGCCAGCAGTTCCCAACCTCAGAGGCTGTCGAACACCGGGGAGCTGTTTTTT
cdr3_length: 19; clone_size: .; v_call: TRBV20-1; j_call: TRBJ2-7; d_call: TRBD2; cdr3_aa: CSARDPNPQTSGGTYEQYF; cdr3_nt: TGCAGTGCTAGAGACCCCAACCCCCAAACTAGCGGGGGGACCTACGAGCAGTACTTC
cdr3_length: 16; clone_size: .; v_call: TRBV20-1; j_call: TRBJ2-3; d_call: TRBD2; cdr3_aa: CSATETSGGNTDTQYF; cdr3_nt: TGCAGTGCTACAGAAACTAGCGGGGGGAATACAGATACGCAGTATTTT
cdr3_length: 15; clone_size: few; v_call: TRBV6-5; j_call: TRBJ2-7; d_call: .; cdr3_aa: CASSYSQSDVYEQYF; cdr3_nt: TGTGCCAGCAGTTACTCCCAATCGGACGTCTACGAGCAGTACTTC
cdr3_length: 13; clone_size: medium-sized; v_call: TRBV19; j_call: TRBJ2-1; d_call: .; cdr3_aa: CASSMRGAREQFF; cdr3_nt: TGTGCCAGTAGTATGAGGGGGGCGCGTGAGCAGTTCTTC
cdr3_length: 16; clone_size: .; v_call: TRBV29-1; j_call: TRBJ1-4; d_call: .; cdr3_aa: CSVLPEDPATNEKLFF; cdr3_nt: TGCAGCGTTCTACCAGAGGACCCTGCAACTAATGAAAAACTGTTTTTT
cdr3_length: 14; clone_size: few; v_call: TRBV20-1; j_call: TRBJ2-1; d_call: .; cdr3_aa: CSASFQTIYNEQFF; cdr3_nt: TGCAGTGCTAGCTTCCAAACGATTTACAATGAGCAGTTCTTC
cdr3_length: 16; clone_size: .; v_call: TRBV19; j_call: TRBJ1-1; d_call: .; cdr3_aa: CASSIVNSKLNTEAFF; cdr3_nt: TGTGCCAGTAGTATAGTCAACAGTAAATTGAACACTGAAGCTTTCTTT
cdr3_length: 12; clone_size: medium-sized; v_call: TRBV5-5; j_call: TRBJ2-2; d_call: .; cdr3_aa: CASSTNTGELFF; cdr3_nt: TGTGCCAGCAGTACGAACACCGGGGAGCTGTTTTTT
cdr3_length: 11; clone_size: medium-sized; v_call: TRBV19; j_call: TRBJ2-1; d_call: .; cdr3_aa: CASSRHNEQFF; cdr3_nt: TGTGCCAGTAGCCGACACAATGAGCAGTTCTTC
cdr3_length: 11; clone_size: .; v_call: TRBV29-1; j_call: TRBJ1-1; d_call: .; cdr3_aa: CSARGAEEAFF; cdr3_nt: TGCAGCGCCAGAGGGGCGGAGGAAGCTTTCTTT
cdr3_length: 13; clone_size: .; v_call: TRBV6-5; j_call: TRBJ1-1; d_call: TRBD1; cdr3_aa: CASCIRQGDRAFF; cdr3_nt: TGTGCCAGCTGCATCAGACAGGGGGATCGAGCTTTCTTT
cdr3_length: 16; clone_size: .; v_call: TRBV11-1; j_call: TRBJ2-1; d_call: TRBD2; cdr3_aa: CASSLVTSGRANEQFF; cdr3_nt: TGTGCCAGCAGCTTAGTCACTAGCGGGAGGGCCAATGAGCAGTTCTTC
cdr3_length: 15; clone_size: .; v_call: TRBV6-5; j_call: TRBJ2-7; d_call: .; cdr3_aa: CASSYSQETPYEQYF; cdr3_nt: TGTGCCAGCAGTTACTCCCAGGAGACCCCCTACGAGCAGTACTTC
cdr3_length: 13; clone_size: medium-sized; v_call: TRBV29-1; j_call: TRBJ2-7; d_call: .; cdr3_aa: CSVDEGGLTEQYF; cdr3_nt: TGCAGCGTTGACGAGGGAGGACTGACCGAGCAGTACTTC
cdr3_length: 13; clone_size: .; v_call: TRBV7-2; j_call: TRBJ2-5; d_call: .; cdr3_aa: CASSPDNQETQYF; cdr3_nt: TGTGCCAGCAGCCCTGACAACCAAGAGACCCAGTACTTC
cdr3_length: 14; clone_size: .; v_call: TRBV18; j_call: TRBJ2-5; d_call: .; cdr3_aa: CASSPSGAQETQYF; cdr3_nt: TGTGCCAGCTCACCTAGCGGCGCCCAAGAGACCCAGTACTTC